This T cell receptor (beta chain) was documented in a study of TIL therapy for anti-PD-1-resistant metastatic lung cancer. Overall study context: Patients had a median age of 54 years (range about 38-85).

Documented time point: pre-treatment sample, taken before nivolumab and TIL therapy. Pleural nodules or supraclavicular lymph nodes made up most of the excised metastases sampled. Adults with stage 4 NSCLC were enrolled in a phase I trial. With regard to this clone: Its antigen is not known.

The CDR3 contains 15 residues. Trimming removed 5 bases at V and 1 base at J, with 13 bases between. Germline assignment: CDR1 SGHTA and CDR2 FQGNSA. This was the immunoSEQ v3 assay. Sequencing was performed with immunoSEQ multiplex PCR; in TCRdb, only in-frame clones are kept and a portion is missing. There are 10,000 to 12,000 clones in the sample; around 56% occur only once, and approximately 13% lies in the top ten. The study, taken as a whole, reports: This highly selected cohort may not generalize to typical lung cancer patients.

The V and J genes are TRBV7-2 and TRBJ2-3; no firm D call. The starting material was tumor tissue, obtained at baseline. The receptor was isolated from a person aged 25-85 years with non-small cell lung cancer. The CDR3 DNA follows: TGTGCCAGCAGCCCGGACGTGATCCGCACAGATACGCAGTATTTT. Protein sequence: CASSPDVIRTDTQYF. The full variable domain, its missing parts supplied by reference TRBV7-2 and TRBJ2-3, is GAGVSQSPSNKVTEKGKDVELRCDPISGHTALYWYRQSLGQGLEFLIYFQGNSAPDKSGLPSDRFSAERTGGSVSTLTIQRTQQEDSAVYLCASSPDVIRTDTQYFGPGTRLTVL.